This T cell receptor (beta chain) comes out of a study of T cells after yellow fever vaccination. Points from the study as a whole: Secondary responses were weaker yet peaked faster, day 5 versus 15. Most primary-vaccination clones recurred post-booster (just under 98% CD4, around 86% CD8). Sorted repertoires could include abundant contaminating clonotypes from bulk cells.

Template switching by 5'RACE produced TCR cDNA, adding a universal primer site and UMIs. TCRdb itself ran the 5' RACE reads through MiXCR, one entry per CDR3 protein. The repertoire holds around 590,000 distinct CDR3 sequences, with 9% to 15% as singletons. A note on this clonotype: Its specificity is unknown.

The CDR3 extends over 10 amino acids. CDR1 and CDR2 from the germline V gene are DFQATT and SNEGSKA (reference sequence). V lost 8 bases and J 3 bases, leaving 7 bases between the germline ends. The TCR comes from a man aged 25 to 40 who received the YFV17D yellow fever vaccine. The V and J genes are TRBV20-1 and TRBJ1-2; D is ambiguous. The sequences come from PBMCs, collected on the day of the yellow fever booster vaccination. The CDR3 spells CSFSHYGYTF. The CDR3 DNA is TGCAGTTTCTCTCACTATGGCTACACCTTC.